Listed below are T cell receptor beta chains from one sample, sequenced in a study of blood T cell repertoires in COVID-19. The protocol was immunoSEQ multiplex PCR, while the TCRdb copy is restricted to in-frame clones and leaves out a portion. The data hold some 80,000 clones, with roughly 87% observed a single time. Sequenced sample: peripheral blood. The receptors were gathered from a woman between 45 and 65 years old with active or convalescent COVID-19. Both conserved end residues are part of each CDR3. The D gene is left open where the match is weak. For some rows the clone size is stated as once, few or many, or as a class when expanded; others skip it.

D: TRBD1
J: TRBJ1-4
V: TRBV5-4
size: .
DNA: TGTGCCAGCAGCGGCAGGGGGCTCGGGGAAAAACTGTTTTTT
CDR3: CASSGRGLGEKLFF

D: .
J: TRBJ2-7
V: TRBV27
size: .
DNA: TGTGCCAGCAGTTACGCAGGGGGGCCTGCCTACGAGCAGTACTTC
CDR3: CASSYAGGPAYEQYF

D: .
J: TRBJ2-7
V: TRBV4-1
size: .
DNA: TGCGCCAGCAGCCAAATCGCGGGCGGATCCTACGAGCAGTACTTC
CDR3: CASSQIAGGSYEQYF

D: .
J: TRBJ2-3
V: TRBV5-1
size: .
DNA: TGCGCCAGCAGCTTAGAGTTCCCCGGGGAGGAGGCGCAGTATTTT
CDR3: CASSLEFPGEEAQYF

D: .
J: TRBJ1-2
V: TRBV12-5
size: .
DNA: TGTGCTAGTGGCCCGATACAGGCGTCTGGCGGCTACACCTTC
CDR3: CASGPIQASGGYTF

D: .
J: TRBJ2-1
V: TRBV5-6
size: .
DNA: TGTGCCAGCAGATACACAGGGTACAATGAGCAGTTCTTC
CDR3: CASRYTGYNEQFF

D: .
J: TRBJ1-5
V: TRBV20-1
size: .
DNA: TGCAGTGCTAGTACGGTGGCGGAGAATCAGCCCCAGCATTTT
CDR3: CSASTVAENQPQHF

D: .
J: TRBJ2-7
V: TRBV6-5
size: .
DNA: TGTGCCAGCAGTTACCGAGACAGGACGGACGAGCAGTACTTC
CDR3: CASSYRDRTDEQYF

D: TRBD1
J: TRBJ1-2
V: TRBV9
size: many
DNA: TGTGCCAGCAGCGTAGACCCCGGGACAGGGGGCGCAAAGGGCTACACCTTC
CDR3: CASSVDPGTGGAKGYTF

D: .
J: TRBJ1-1
V: TRBV4-3
size: .
DNA: TGCGCCAGCAGCCAAGATCTTGGACTCAACACTGAAGCTTTCTTT
CDR3: CASSQDLGLNTEAFF

D: .
J: TRBJ1-1
V: TRBV30
size: .
DNA: TGTGCCTGGACCAAGGGACATAACACTGAAGCTTTCTTT
CDR3: CAWTKGHNTEAFF

D: TRBD2
J: TRBJ2-1
V: TRBV7-9
size: .
DNA: TGTGCCAGCAGCTATAGCGGGTCGGGCGACAATGAGCAGTTCTTC
CDR3: CASSYSGSGDNEQFF

D: .
J: TRBJ2-5
V: TRBV29-1
size: .
DNA: TGCAGCGTTGGGGGCGTGGAGACCCAGTACTTC
CDR3: CSVGGVETQYF

D: .
J: TRBJ2-6
V: TRBV13
size: .
DNA: TGTGCCAGCAGCTCATATAAACAGGGAACCTCTGGGGCCAACGTCCTGACTTTC
CDR3: CASSSYKQGTSGANVLTF

D: .
J: TRBJ1-2
V: TRBV4-1
size: .
DNA: TGCGCCAGCAGCGCCAGGGTAGTCGATGGCTACACCTTC
CDR3: CASSARVVDGYTF

D: .
J: TRBJ2-7
V: TRBV19
size: .
DNA: TGTGCCAGTAGTGTCGGACAGCCGCCCTACGAGCAGTACTTC
CDR3: CASSVGQPPYEQYF

D: TRBD2
J: TRBJ2-2
V: TRBV13
size: .
DNA: TGTGCCAGCAGCCGGAGACTAGCGGGGTTTGACGGGGAGCTGTTTTTT
CDR3: CASSRRLAGFDGELFF

D: .
J: TRBJ2-7
V: TRBV30
size: .
DNA: TGTGCCTGGAGAAAGACGGGTCCGAGCGAGCAGTACTTC
CDR3: CAWRKTGPSEQYF

D: .
J: TRBJ1-2
V: TRBV7-9
size: .
DNA: TGTGCCAGCACCCTAGAGAGTCTGGGCTATGGCTACACCTTC
CDR3: CASTLESLGYGYTF

D: .
J: TRBJ2-5
V: TRBV29-1
size: .
DNA: TGCAGCGTTGCTCTCGGGGTGAGGAAGGGGACCCAGTACTTC
CDR3: CSVALGVRKGTQYF

D: TRBD2
J: TRBJ2-2
V: TRBV19
size: .
DNA: TGTGCCAGTAGATTCGAGCGGGGGGGCACCGGGGAGCTGTTTTTT
CDR3: CASRFERGGTGELFF

D: TRBD1
J: TRBJ1-5
V: TRBV7-2
size: .
DNA: TGTGCCAGCAGCTCCCGGACAGGGGAGGTTCAGCCCCAGCATTTT
CDR3: CASSSRTGEVQPQHF

D: TRBD1
J: TRBJ1-1
V: TRBV13
size: once
DNA: TGTGCCAGCAGGGTCACCGGGACAGGGTGGAGGAACACTGAAGCTTTCTTT
CDR3: CASRVTGTGWRNTEAFF

D: .
J: TRBJ2-1
V: TRBV15
size: .
DNA: TGTGCCACCCTACACAGGGCGGGCAATGAGCAGTTCTTC
CDR3: CATLHRAGNEQFF

D: TRBD2
J: TRBJ2-1
V: TRBV7-3
size: .
DNA: TGTGCCAGCAGCCCGTCTAGTTTCGGGAGGAGTAGTGAGCAGTTCTTC
CDR3: CASSPSSFGRSSEQFF

D: TRBD2
J: TRBJ2-2
V: TRBV18
size: .
DNA: TGTGCCACCCTATCCCGAATAGCGGGGGACACCGGGGAGCTGTTTTTT
CDR3: CATLSRIAGDTGELFF

D: .
J: TRBJ2-3
V: TRBV7-3
size: .
DNA: TGTGCCAGCAGCTTATCCCCTTACTCCATCACAGATACGCAGTATTTT
CDR3: CASSLSPYSITDTQYF

D: TRBD2
J: TRBJ2-3
V: TRBV4-3
size: .
DNA: TGCGCCAGCAGCCTGGGGACTAGTTTTTCAGATACGCAGTATTTT
CDR3: CASSLGTSFSDTQYF

D: .
J: TRBJ1-2
V: TRBV7-9
size: .
DNA: TGTGCCAGCAGCTTAGCAGGGGGAGAAGGTGGCTACACCTTC
CDR3: CASSLAGGEGGYTF

D: .
J: TRBJ2-3
V: TRBV4-3
size: .
DNA: TGCGCCAGCAGCCTAGTCAGGGGGGCTGGGACAGATACGCAGTATTTT
CDR3: CASSLVRGAGTDTQYF

D: .
J: TRBJ1-2
V: TRBV6-1
size: .
DNA: TGTGCCAGCAGTGAGGGGGGGGCGGACTATGGCTACACCTTC
CDR3: CASSEGGADYGYTF

D: TRBD1
J: TRBJ2-7
V: TRBV5-1
size: .
DNA: TGCGCCAGCAGCTTGGCCGGTGGGACAGGGCTCAGCGAGCAGTACTTC
CDR3: CASSLAGGTGLSEQYF

D: TRBD1
J: TRBJ2-7
V: TRBV11-3
size: .
DNA: TGTGCCAGCAGCCCCCGGACAGGCAGCGAGCAGTACTTC
CDR3: CASSPRTGSEQYF

D: .
J: TRBJ2-3
V: TRBV6-2/TRBV6-3
size: .
DNA: TGTGCCAGCACCCCCTTGCGCGGCACAGATACGCAGTATTTT
CDR3: CASTPLRGTDTQYF

D: .
J: TRBJ1-1
V: TRBV4-2
size: .
DNA: TGTGCCAGCAGCCAAATTTCAGCGGGCCTCGAAGCTTTCTTT
CDR3: CASSQISAGLEAFF

D: .
J: TRBJ1-4
V: TRBV2
size: .
DNA: TGTGCCAGCAGGACAGTTAATGAAAAACTGTTTTTT
CDR3: CASRTVNEKLFF

D: TRBD2
J: TRBJ2-2
V: TRBV11-2
size: .
DNA: TGTGCCAGCGCGGGGGGGCTGAACACCGGGGAGCTGTTTTTT
CDR3: CASAGGLNTGELFF

D: .
J: TRBJ1-6
V: TRBV6-2/TRBV6-3
size: .
DNA: TGTGCCAGCAGTCGGGAGGGGCTTATAAGCTCCTATAATTCACCCCTCCACTTT
CDR3: CASSREGLISSYNSPLHF

D: .
J: TRBJ1-6
V: TRBV7-2
size: once
DNA: TGTGCCAGCAGCTTAAAAGCTAATTCACCCCTCCACTTT
CDR3: CASSLKANSPLHF